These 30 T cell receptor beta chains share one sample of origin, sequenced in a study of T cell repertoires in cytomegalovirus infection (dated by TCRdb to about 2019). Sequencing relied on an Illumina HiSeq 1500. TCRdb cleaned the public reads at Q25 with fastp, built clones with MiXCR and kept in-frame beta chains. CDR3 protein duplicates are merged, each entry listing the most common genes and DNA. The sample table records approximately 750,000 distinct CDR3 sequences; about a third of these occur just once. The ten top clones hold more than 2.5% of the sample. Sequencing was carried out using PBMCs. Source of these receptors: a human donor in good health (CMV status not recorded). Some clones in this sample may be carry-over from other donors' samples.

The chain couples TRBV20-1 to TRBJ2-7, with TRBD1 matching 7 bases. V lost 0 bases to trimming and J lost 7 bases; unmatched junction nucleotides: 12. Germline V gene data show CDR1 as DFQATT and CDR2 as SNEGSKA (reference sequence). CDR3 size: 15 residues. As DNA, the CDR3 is TGCAGTGCTAGAGATTCTGGCAGGGGGACGGGGGAGCAGTACTTC. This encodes CSARDSGRGTGEQYF.

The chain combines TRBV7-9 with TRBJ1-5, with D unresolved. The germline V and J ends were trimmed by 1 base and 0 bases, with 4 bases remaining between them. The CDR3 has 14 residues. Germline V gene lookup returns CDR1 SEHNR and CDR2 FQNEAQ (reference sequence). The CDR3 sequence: CASSLERSNQPQHF. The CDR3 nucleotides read TGTGCCAGCAGCTTAGAACGTAGCAATCAGCCCCAGCATTTT.

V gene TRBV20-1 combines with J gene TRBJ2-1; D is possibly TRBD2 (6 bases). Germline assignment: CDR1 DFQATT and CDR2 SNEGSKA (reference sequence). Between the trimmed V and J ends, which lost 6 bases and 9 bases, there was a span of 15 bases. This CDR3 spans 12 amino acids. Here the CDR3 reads CSAPRTTVEQFF. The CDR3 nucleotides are TGCAGTGCCCCGCGGACTACGGTTGAGCAGTTCTTC.

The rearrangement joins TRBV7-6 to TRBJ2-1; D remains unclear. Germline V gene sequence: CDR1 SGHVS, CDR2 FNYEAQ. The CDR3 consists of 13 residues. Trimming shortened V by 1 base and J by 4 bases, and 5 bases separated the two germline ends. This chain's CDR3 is CASSLDVYNEQFF. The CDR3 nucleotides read TGTGCCAGCAGCTTAGATGTGTACAATGAGCAGTTCTTC.

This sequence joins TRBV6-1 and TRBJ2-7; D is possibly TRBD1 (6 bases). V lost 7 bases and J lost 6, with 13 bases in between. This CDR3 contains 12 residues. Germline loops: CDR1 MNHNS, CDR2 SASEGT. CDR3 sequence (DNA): TGTGCCAGCACCCGGACAGAACTCGAGCAGTACTTC. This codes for CASTRTELEQYF.

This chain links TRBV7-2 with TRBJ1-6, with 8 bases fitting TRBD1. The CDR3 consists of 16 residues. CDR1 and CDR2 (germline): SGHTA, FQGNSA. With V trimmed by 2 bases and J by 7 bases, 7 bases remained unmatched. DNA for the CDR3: TGTGCCAGCAGCTTAAGTGGGACAGGCCGAAATTCACCCCTCCACTTT. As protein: CASSLSGTGRNSPLHF. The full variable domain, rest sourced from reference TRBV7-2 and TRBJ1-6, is GAGVSQSPSNKVTEKGKDVELRCDPISGHTALYWYRQSLGQGLEFLIYFQGNSAPDKSGLPSDRFSAERTGGSVSTLTIQRTQQEDSAVYLCASSLSGTGRNSPLHFGNGTRLTVT.

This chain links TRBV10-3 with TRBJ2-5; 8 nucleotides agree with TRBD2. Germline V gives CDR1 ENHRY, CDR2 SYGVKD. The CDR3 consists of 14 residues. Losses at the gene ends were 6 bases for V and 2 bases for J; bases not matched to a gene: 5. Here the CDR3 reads CAIRRAGAQETQYF. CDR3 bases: TGTGCCATCAGGAGAGCGGGAGCACAAGAGACCCAGTACTTC.

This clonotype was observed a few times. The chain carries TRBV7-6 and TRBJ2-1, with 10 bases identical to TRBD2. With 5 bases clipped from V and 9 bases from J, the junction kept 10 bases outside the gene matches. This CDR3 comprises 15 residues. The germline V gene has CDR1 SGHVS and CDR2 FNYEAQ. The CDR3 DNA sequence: TGTGCCAGCAGCCTTACTAGCGGGAATCGTGGTGAGCAGTTCTTC. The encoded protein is CASSLTSGNRGEQFF.

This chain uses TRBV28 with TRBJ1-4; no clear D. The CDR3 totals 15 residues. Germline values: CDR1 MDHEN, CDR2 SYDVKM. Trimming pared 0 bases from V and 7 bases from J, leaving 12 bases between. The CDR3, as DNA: TGTGCCAGCAGTTTATGGGCTGATCGGGTTGAAAAACTGTTTTTT. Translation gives CASSLWADRVEKLFF.

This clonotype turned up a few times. CDR3 protein: CASNDGGGRTDTQYF. The CDR3 DNA follows: TGTGCCAGCAACGACGGCGGGGGGCGCACAGATACGCAGTATTTT. The rearrangement uses TRBV6-1 and TRBJ2-3; 8 nucleotides line up with TRBD2. The CDR3 loop spans 15 amino acids. CDR1 and CDR2 from the germline V gene are MNHNS and SASEGT. With 7 bases clipped from V and 1 base from J, the junction kept 7 bases outside the gene matches.

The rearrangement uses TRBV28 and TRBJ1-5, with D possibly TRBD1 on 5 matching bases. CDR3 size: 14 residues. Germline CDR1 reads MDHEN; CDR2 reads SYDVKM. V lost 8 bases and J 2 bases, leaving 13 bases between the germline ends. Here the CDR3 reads CASLAGAGNQPQHF. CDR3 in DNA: TGTGCCAGCCTCGCCGGGGCGGGCAATCAGCCCCAGCATTTT.

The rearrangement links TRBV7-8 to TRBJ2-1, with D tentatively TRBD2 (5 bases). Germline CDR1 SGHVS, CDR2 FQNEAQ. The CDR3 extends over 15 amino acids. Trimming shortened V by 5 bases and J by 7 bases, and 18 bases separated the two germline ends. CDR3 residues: CASSPLLLPGNEQFF. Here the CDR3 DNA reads TGTGCCAGCAGCCCGCTCTTACTTCCGGGGAATGAGCAGTTCTTC.

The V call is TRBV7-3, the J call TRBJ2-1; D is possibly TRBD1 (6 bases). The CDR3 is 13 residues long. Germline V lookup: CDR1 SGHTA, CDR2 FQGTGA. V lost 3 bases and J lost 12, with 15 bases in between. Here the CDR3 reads CASSLGQVGGQFF. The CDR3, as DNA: TGTGCCAGCAGCTTGGGCCAAGTAGGGGGGCAGTTCTTC.

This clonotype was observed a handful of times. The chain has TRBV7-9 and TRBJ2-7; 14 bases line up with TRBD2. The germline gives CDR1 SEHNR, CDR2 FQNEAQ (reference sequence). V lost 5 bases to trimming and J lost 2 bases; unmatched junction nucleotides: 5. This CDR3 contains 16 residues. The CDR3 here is CASSIGLAGGPYEQYF. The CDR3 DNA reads TGTGCCAGCAGCATCGGACTAGCGGGAGGTCCCTACGAGCAGTACTTC. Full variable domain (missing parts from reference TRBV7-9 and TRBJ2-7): DTGVSQNPRHKITKRGQNVTFRCDPISEHNRLYWYRQTLGQGPEFLTYFQNEAQLEKSRLLSDRFSAERPKGSFSTLEIQRTEQGDSAMYLCASSIGLAGGPYEQYFGPGTRLTVT.

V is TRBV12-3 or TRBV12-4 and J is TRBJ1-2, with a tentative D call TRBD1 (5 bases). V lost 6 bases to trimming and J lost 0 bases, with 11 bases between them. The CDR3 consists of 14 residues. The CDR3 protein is CASRGDGSNYGYTF. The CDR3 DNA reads TGTGCCAGCAGGGGGGACGGATCTAACTATGGCTACACCTTC.

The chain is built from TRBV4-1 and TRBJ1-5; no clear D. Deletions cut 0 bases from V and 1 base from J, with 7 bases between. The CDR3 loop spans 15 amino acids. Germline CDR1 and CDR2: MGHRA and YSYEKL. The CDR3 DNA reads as TGCGCCAGCAGCCAAGAGCAGGCGAGCAATCAGCCCCAGCATTTT. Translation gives CASSQEQASNQPQHF.

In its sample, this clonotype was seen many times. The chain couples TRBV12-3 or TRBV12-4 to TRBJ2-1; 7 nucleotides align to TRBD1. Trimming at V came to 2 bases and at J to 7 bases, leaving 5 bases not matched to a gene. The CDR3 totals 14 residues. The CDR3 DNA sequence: TGTGCCAGCAGTTTACGGACAGGCGATAATGAGCAGTTCTTC. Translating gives CASSLRTGDNEQFF.

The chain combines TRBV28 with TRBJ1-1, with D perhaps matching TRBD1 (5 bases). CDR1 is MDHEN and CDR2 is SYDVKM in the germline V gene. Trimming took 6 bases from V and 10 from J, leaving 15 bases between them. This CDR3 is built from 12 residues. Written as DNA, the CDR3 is TGTGCCAGCAGCTCCACAGGCGTTCGAGCTTTCTTT. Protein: CASSSTGVRAFF.

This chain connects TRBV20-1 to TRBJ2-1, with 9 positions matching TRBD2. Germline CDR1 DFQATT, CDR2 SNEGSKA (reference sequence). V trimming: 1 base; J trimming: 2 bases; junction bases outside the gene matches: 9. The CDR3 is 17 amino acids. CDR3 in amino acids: CSARGVAGEGAYNEQFF. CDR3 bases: TGCAGTGCTAGAGGGGTAGCGGGAGAAGGGGCCTACAATGAGCAGTTCTTC.

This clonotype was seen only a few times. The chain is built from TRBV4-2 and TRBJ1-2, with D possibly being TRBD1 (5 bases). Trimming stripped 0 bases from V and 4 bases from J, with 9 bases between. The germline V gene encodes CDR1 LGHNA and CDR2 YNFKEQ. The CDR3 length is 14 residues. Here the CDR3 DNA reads TGTGCCAGCAGCCAAGATTTGACAGTCTATGGCTACACCTTC. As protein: CASSQDLTVYGYTF.

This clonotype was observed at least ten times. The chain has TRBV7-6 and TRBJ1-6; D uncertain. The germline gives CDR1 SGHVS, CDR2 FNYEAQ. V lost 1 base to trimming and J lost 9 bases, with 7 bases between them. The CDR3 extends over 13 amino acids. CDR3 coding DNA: TGTGCCAGCAGCTTAGAACTGGGTTCACCCCTCCACTTT. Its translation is CASSLELGSPLHF.

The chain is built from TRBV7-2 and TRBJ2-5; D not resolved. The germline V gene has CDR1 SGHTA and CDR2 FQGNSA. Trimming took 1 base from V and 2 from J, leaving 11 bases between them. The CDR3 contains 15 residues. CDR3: CASSLVSAPQETQYF. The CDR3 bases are TGTGCCAGCAGCTTAGTGTCTGCGCCACAAGAGACCCAGTACTTC.

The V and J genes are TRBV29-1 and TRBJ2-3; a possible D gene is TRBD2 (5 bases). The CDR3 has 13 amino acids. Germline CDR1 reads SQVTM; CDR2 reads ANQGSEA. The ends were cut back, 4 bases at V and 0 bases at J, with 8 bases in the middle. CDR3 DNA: TGCAGCGTTGGTAGCGCTAGCACAGATACGCAGTATTTT. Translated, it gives CSVGSASTDTQYF.

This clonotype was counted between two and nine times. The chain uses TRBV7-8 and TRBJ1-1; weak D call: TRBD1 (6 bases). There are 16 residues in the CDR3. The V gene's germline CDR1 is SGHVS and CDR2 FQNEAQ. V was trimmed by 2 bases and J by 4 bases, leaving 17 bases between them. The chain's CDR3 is CASSLSHLRGGTEAFF. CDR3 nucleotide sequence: TGTGCCAGCAGCTTAAGCCACCTCAGGGGAGGCACTGAAGCTTTCTTT. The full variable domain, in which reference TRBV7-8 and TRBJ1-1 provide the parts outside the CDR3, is GAGVSQSPRYKVAKRGQDVALRCDPISGHVSLFWYQQALGQGPEFLTYFQNEAQLDKSGLPSDRFFAERPEGSVSTLKIQRTQQEDSAVYLCASSLSHLRGGTEAFFGQGTRLTVV.

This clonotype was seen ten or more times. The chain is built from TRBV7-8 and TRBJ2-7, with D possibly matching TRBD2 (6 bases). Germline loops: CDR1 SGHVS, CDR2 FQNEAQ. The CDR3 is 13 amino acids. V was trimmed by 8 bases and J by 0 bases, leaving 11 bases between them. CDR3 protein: CASGSGNSYEQYF. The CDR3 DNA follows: TGTGCCAGCGGTAGCGGAAACTCCTACGAGCAGTACTTC.

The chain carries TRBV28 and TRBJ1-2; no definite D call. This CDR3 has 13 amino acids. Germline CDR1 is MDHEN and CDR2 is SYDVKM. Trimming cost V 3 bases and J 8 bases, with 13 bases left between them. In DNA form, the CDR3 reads TGTGCCAGCAGTTTCGATCCCAGAAGGGGCTACACCTTC. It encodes CASSFDPRRGYTF.

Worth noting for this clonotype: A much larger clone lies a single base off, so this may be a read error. The CDR3 here is CASSLGRHYEQYF. CDR3 nucleotide sequence: TGTGCCAGCAGCTTGGGACGCCACTACGAGCAGTACTTC. V usage is TRBV7-2 and J usage is TRBJ2-7, with D perhaps given as TRBD1 or TRBD2 (5 bases each). V was pared by 3 bases and J by 3 bases, with 9 bases between. The CDR3 length is 13 residues. Per the germline V gene, CDR1 is SGHTA and CDR2 is FQGNSA.

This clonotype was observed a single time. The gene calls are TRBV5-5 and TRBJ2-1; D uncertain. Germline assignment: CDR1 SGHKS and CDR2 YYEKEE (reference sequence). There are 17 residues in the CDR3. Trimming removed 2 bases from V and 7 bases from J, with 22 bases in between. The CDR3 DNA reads TGTGCCAGCAGCTTACCCTTAGTGATCGGCCGACGGAATGAGCAGTTCTTC. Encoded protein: CASSLPLVIGRRNEQFF.

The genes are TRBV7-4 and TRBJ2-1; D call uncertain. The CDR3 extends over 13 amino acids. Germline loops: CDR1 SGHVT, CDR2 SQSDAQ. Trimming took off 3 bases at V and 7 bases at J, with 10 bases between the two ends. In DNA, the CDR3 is TGTGCCAGCAGCTTCGAAGGTAGTAATGAGCAGTTCTTC. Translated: CASSFEGSNEQFF. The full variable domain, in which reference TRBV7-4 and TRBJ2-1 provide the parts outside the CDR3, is GAGVSQSPRYKVAKRGRDVALRCDSISGHVTLYWYRQTLGQGSEVLTYSQSDAQRDKSGRPSGRFSAERPERSVSTLKIQRTEQGDSAVYLCASSFEGSNEQFFGPGTRLTVL.

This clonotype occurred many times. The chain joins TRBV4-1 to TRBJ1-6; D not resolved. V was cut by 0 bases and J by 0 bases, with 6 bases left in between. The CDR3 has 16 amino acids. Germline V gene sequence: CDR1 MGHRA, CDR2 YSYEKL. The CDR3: CASSQDPSSYNSPLHF. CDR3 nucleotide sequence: TGCGCCAGCAGCCAAGACCCGAGCTCCTATAATTCACCCCTCCACTTT.